This T cell receptor beta chain derives from a study of identical twins. Through template switching, a universal primer site was introduced, and the cDNA contained unique molecular identifiers. One entry per CDR3 protein results from TCRdb running MiXCR on the 5' RACE reads. The sample holds around 240,000 distinct CDR3 sequences, under 12% seen once. As regards this clonotype: Antigen specificity is unknown.

Germline V gives CDR1 LGHNA, CDR2 YSLEER. V dropped 0 bases and J dropped 4; count of bases not matched to a gene: 1. This CDR3 is built from 15 residues. The study, taken as a whole, reports: Its conclusions, products of cross-sectional statistical analysis, did not come from following the same donors. Insertions ran lower in abundant cord blood beta clonotypes, though not in memory repertoires.

The chain couples TRBV4-3 to TRBJ2-1, with 9 positions matching TRBD2. Material: memory T cells sorted from blood. The TCR originated in a man over 45 in good health. DNA of the CDR3: TGCGCCAGCAGCCAAGAAGCGGGGGGATACAATGAGCAGTTCTTC. Its protein is CASSQEAGGYNEQFF.